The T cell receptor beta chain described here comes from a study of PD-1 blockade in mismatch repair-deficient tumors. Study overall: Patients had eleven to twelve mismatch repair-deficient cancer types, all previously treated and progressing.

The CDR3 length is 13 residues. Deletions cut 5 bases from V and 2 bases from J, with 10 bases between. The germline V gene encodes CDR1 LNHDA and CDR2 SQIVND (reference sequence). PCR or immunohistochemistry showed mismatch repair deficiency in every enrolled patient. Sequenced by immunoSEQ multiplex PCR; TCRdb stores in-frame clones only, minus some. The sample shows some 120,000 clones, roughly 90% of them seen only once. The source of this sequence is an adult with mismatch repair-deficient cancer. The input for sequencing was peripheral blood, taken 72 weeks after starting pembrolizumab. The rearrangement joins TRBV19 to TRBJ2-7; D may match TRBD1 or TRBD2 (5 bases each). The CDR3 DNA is TGTGCCAGTAGTCCGGGACCTACCTACGAGCAGTACTTC. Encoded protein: CASSPGPTYEQYF.